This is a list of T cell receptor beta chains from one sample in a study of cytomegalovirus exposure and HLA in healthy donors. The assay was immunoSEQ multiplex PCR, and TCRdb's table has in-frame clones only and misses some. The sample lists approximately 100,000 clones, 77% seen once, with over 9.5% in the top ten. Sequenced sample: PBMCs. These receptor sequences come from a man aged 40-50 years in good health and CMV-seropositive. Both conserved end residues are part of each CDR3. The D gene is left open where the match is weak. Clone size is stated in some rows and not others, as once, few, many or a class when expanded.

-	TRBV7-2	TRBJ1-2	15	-	CASSPGGGRWHGYTF	TGTGCCAGCAGCCCGGGGGGAGGACGCTGGCATGGCTACACCTTC
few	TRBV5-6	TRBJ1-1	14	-	CASSSNKRGVGAFF	TGTGCCAGCAGCTCAAATAAAAGGGGTGTGGGAGCTTTCTTT
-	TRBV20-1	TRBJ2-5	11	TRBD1	CSAKRTGRVYF	TGCAGTGCTAAGCGGACAGGGCGGGTTTACTTC
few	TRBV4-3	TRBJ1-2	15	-	CASSQDAEWSYGYTF	TGCGCCAGCAGCCAAGATGCCGAGTGGAGCTATGGCTACACCTTC
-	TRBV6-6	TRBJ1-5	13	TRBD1	CANSGTGNQPQHF	TGTGCCAACTCCGGGACAGGTAATCAGCCCCAGCATTTT
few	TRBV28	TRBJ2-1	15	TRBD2	CASSFSGGVYNEQFF	TGTGCCAGCAGTTTTAGCGGGGGGGTGTACAATGAGCAGTTCTTC
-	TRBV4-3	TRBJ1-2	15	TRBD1	CASSQEHRQGWGYTF	TGCGCCAGCAGCCAAGAGCACCGACAGGGATGGGGCTACACCTTC
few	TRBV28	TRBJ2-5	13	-	CASRGGGSGTQYF	TGTGCCAGCAGAGGGGGGGGGTCGGGGACCCAGTACTTC
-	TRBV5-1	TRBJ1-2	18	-	CASSPVGRGSQPPHGYTF	TGCGCCAGCAGCCCAGTGGGGAGGGGATCCCAGCCCCCACATGGCTACACCTTC
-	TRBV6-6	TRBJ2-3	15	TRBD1	CASGKDRAGTDTQYF	TGTGCCAGCGGAAAGGACAGGGCCGGCACAGATACGCAGTATTTT
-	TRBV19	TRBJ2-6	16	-	CASSIAGLSGANVLTF	TGTGCCAGTAGTATTGCAGGCCTCTCTGGGGCCAACGTCCTGACTTTC
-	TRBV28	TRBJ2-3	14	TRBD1	CASRSDRGQNTQYF	TGTGCCAGCAGGTCGGACAGGGGGCAGAATACGCAGTATTTT
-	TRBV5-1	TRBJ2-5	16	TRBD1	CASRAGNRGPQETQYF	TGCGCCAGCAGGGCGGGGAACAGGGGGCCTCAAGAGACCCAGTACTTC
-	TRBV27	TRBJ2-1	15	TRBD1	CASNPGQGTYNEQFF	TGTGCCAGCAACCCGGGACAGGGGACCTACAATGAGCAGTTCTTC
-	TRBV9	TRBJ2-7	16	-	CASSEGVVGGRGEQYF	TGTGCCAGCAGCGAGGGGGTTGTCGGGGGGCGCGGCGAGCAGTACTTC
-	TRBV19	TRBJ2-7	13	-	CASSPQGPYEQYF	TGTGCCAGTAGCCCCCAGGGTCCCTACGAGCAGTACTTC
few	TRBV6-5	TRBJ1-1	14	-	CASRGGGRGTEAFF	TGTGCCAGCAGGGGAGGGGGGCGAGGAACTGAAGCTTTCTTT
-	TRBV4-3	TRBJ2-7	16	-	CASSQDRGSGSYEQYF	TGCGCCAGCAGCCAAGATCGCGGATCGGGCTCCTACGAGCAGTACTTC
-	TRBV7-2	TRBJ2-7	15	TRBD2	CASSLVAGTTYEQYF	TGTGCCAGCAGCTTAGTAGCGGGGACCACCTACGAGCAGTACTTC
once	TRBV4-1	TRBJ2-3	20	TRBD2	CASSVSPGLAGGLVVDTQYF	TGCGCCAGCAGCGTCAGCCCGGGACTAGCGGGGGGGTTGGTAGTGGATACGCAGTATTTT
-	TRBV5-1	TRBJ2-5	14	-	CASSLGTGRETQYF	TGCGCCAGCAGCCTCGGGACGGGGAGGGAGACCCAGTACTTC
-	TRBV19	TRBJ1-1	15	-	CASSSGAGPNTEAFF	TGTGCCAGTAGTTCCGGAGCGGGGCCGAACACTGAAGCTTTCTTT
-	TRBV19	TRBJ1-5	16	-	CATTQAGYVSNQPQHF	TGTGCCACGACCCAGGCGGGGTATGTGAGCAATCAGCCCCAGCATTTT
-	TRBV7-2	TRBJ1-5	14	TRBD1	CASSPDRGGQPQHF	TGTGCCAGCAGCCCCGACAGGGGAGGTCAGCCCCAGCATTTT
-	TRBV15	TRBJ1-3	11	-	CATEARNTIYF	TGTGCCACCGAGGCTCGTAACACCATATATTTT
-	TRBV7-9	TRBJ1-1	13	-	CSSSPRWNTEAFF	TGTTCCAGCAGCCCACGGTGGAACACTGAAGCTTTCTTT
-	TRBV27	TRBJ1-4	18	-	CASSLSSRGQPTNEKLFF	TGTGCCAGCAGTTTAAGTTCCCGTGGACAGCCAACTAATGAAAAACTGTTTTTT
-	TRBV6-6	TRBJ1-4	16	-	CASSYFRARGNEKLFF	TGTGCCAGCAGTTACTTCAGGGCGCGGGGTAATGAAAAACTGTTTTTT